This record covers a single TCR beta chain. The antigen is not known. This record comes from a study of T cell responses to AZD1222 COVID-19 vaccine. Measured with immunoSEQ multiplex PCR; TCRdb has only the in-frame clones, and not every one. Among over 120,000 clones listed, about 93% were seen once. This CDR3 has 14 residues. Germline values: CDR1 MNHEY, CDR2 SVGEGT. Trimming took 2 bases from V and 4 from J, leaving 6 bases between them. Study-wide findings and caveats: Possibly, clonal diversity was underestimated; donors were largely white British and included more females. Unmutated variant regions are reportedly the target of nearly half of TCRs that are spike-specific. Only a handful of AZD1222 recipients, more than five in all, had baseline seropositivity.

The TCR was taken from an adult in good health. The rearrangement links TRBV6-2 or TRBV6-3 to TRBJ1-6; tentative D call: TRBD1 (5 bases). This material consisted of peripheral blood, taken on day 0 of AZD1222 vaccination. The CDR3 coding sequence is TGTGCCAGCAGTTACCAGGGTTATAATTCACCCCTCCACTTT. Encoded protein: CASSYQGYNSPLHF.